One TCR beta chain is described in this entry. CDR3 size: 17 residues. The V gene end was trimmed by 1 base and the J gene end by 7 bases; junction bases not matched to a gene: 10. Germline V CDR1 and CDR2: KGHSH, LQKENI. The sample belongs to a study of control samples from healthy donors and cancer patients. TCRdb keeps only in-frame clones here, not all; method: immunoSEQ multiplex PCR. The data contain under 150,000 clones, 93% of them singletons. The clonotype comes from a man aged 25-45 years in good health. The sequencing input was blood. V gene TRBV18 combines with J gene TRBJ1-4; 9 nucleotides agree with TRBD1. The chain's CDR3 is CASSPRLDRGQGEKLFF. CDR3 coding DNA: TGTGCCAGCTCACCACGGTTGGATCGGGGACAGGGTGAAAAACTGTTTTTT.